This entry is about one TCR beta chain. What antigen it recognizes has not been identified. Base quality data are lacking; no much larger clone is found one base away. The data were obtained in a study of blood T cell repertoires in COVID-19 (dated by TCRdb to about 2020). Regarding the study in general: The collaborator samples originated in the United States, Italy and Spain and spanned the acute and convalescent phases of COVID-19. The prospective study material was composed of cDNA or gDNA derived from T cells, B-cell-depleted T cells, or PBMCs. Subjects who had been exposed to COVID-19, were actively infected with it, or had recovered from it provided the deeply sampled blood TCRbeta repertoires that made up the dataset. The repertoires were made available in a free public database intended to serve as a resource for research on the immune response to SARS-CoV-2. Samples were obtained from the ongoing ImmuneRACE study (first 160 participants) and from 1,254 subjects provided by 6 global collaborators. A de-identified subject ID, COVID-19 status, age in years and sex were almost always included in the sample metadata. Where available, HLA class I and class II types were taken from metadata supplied by the sample provider and were not determined by assay-based typing. Broad study findings and their caveats: The quantity of clinical and demographic metadata differed by source and by participant and was supplied without curation.

The collaborating institutions used their own protocols to collect whole blood in K2EDTA tubes. Collaborator samples were shipped for TCRbeta analysis as frozen whole blood, isolated PBMCs, or DNA extracted from either sample type. From a lookup of the germline V gene, CDR1 and CDR2 are MNHEY and SVGAGI. V is pruned by 10 bases and J by 9 bases, leaving 15 bases of the junction without a gene match. From the cysteine through the phenylalanine, the CDR3 covers 15 amino acids. Here the CDR3 DNA is all that survives: 45 bases in frame from base 1. TCRbeta CDR3 regions were amplified from genomic DNA by means of the immunoSEQ Assay, a bias-controlled multiplex PCR. The paper's data handling went like this. The number of nucleated cells in each sample was estimated from the amplification of reference gene primers within the assay. To quantify the absolute abundance of each unique TCRbeta CDR3 rearrangement, sequence reads were collapsed and filtered. For each sample, productive Simpson clonality was calculated as the square root of Simpson's diversity index over productive rearrangements. TCRdb's version of the immuneACCESS table is confined to in-frame rearrangements and falls short of the full clone set. An unresolved V gene accounts for under half of the shortfall where checked; the remainder is of unknown origin. V, J and clone size are those of that table, while D and trimming were read from the DNA. For this sample there are approximately 76,000 clones; around 80% appear just once. Around 36% of the sample is held by the ten biggest clonotypes.

The rearrangement joined TRBV6-5 to TRBJ2-1; the central 10 bases match TRBD1. The sequence came from a man older than 75 with active or convalescent COVID-19. Sequencing was performed on peripheral blood. The CDR3 protein is CATNRDRGNYGEQFF. At the DNA level, the sequence is TGTGCCACTAACCGGGACAGGGGTAATTATGGTGAGCAGTTCTTC.